These T cell receptor beta chains were read from a single sample in a study of low-dose radiotherapy and immunotherapy resistance in tumors. TCRdb independently ran MiXCR on the reads; one entry per CDR3 protein. The data contain tens of thousands of distinct CDR3 sequences, less than 30% of them singletons. This specimen was PBMCs, taken after low-dose radiotherapy plus immunotherapy. The receptors come from a male donor with prostate cancer. The conserved cysteine and the conserved F or W are not part of the CDR3 here.

CDR3 protein: SATTGTGVITPQH
J gene: TRBJ1-5
V gene: TRBV20-1

CDR3 protein: ASSLASGTGHNEQF
J gene: TRBJ2-1
V gene: TRBV7-6

CDR3 protein: ASSPGAGYQPQH
J gene: TRBJ1-5
V gene: TRBV12-3/TRBV12-4

CDR3 protein: ASSYGGREGVQPQH
J gene: TRBJ1-5
V gene: TRBV13

CDR3 protein: ASMTGPNSPLH
J gene: TRBJ1-6
V gene: TRBV6-2/TRBV6-3

CDR3 protein: ASSRDSNQPQH
J gene: TRBJ1-5
V gene: TRBV7-9

CDR3 protein: ASSGQIVNEQF
J gene: TRBJ2-1
V gene: TRBV9

CDR3 protein: ASSQTGSNTGELF
J gene: TRBJ2-2
V gene: TRBV14

CDR3 protein: ASSPPWTGGGPGELF
J gene: TRBJ2-2
V gene: TRBV18

CDR3 protein: ASSLGSGGADTQY
J gene: TRBJ2-3
V gene: TRBV5-1

CDR3 protein: ASSFRAAGGGGNYGYT
J gene: TRBJ1-2
V gene: TRBV27

CDR3 protein: ASKLAGGGDEQY
J gene: TRBJ2-7
V gene: TRBV27

CDR3 protein: ASSGGQGVYEQY
J gene: TRBJ2-7
V gene: TRBV6-6

CDR3 protein: ASSRTGTGPSNGYT
J gene: TRBJ1-2
V gene: TRBV11-2

CDR3 protein: ASSLQGGHTEAF
J gene: TRBJ1-1
V gene: TRBV3-1

CDR3 protein: ASSLSGRDTQY
J gene: TRBJ2-3
V gene: TRBV11-2

CDR3 protein: ASSSGGGTSYEQY
J gene: TRBJ2-7
V gene: TRBV7-8

CDR3 protein: ASGLAGVETQY
J gene: TRBJ2-5
V gene: TRBV24-1

CDR3 protein: ASSQQGVAGELF
J gene: TRBJ2-2
V gene: TRBV14

CDR3 protein: ASRTMGRDFGQY
J gene: TRBJ2-7
V gene: TRBV6-1

CDR3 protein: ASSAPGTSTDTQY
J gene: TRBJ2-3
V gene: TRBV5-5

CDR3 protein: ASRQGPPSYEQY
J gene: TRBJ2-7
V gene: TRBV19

CDR3 protein: ASSPRTSGNGAEQY
J gene: TRBJ2-7
V gene: TRBV28

CDR3 protein: SARVGASNQPQH
J gene: TRBJ1-5
V gene: TRBV20-1

CDR3 protein: ASSQAQGQGYEQY
J gene: TRBJ2-7
V gene: TRBV4-2

CDR3 protein: ASPGREQETQY
J gene: TRBJ2-5
V gene: TRBV21-1

CDR3 protein: AWFGGPLNTEAF
J gene: TRBJ1-1
V gene: TRBV30

CDR3 protein: ASSVAGMNTEAF
J gene: TRBJ1-1
V gene: TRBV9

CDR3 protein: ASSARGVAGASSYNEQF
J gene: TRBJ2-1
V gene: TRBV10-2

CDR3 protein: ASSQGRGNQPQH
J gene: TRBJ1-5
V gene: TRBV18

CDR3 protein: ASSLGGQAGYEQY
J gene: TRBJ2-7
V gene: TRBV13

CDR3 protein: ASKLDRWGGYGTQY
J gene: TRBJ2-3
V gene: TRBV28

CDR3 protein: ASSQGPLYSSYEQY
J gene: TRBJ2-7
V gene: TRBV28

CDR3 protein: ASTEVLIQETQY
J gene: TRBJ2-5
V gene: TRBV6-1

CDR3 protein: ASSLGRQGVGKNIQY
J gene: TRBJ2-4
V gene: TRBV27

CDR3 protein: ASRKRPSGSSYNEQF
J gene: TRBJ2-1
V gene: TRBV5-6

CDR3 protein: ASSSILFTREGQY
J gene: TRBJ2-7
V gene: TRBV5-1

CDR3 protein: ASSQKSGSLYEQY
J gene: TRBJ2-7
V gene: TRBV5-4

CDR3 protein: SVGLLAGGLGPYEQY
J gene: TRBJ2-7
V gene: TRBV29-1

CDR3 protein: ASSSPGGYTEAF
J gene: TRBJ1-1
V gene: TRBV27

CDR3 protein: ASSGDTGSYEQY
J gene: TRBJ2-7
V gene: TRBV6-2/TRBV6-3

CDR3 protein: ASSLTSGGDEQF
J gene: TRBJ2-1
V gene: TRBV5-1

CDR3 protein: ASSPVGLAGAATGELF
J gene: TRBJ2-2
V gene: TRBV19

CDR3 protein: ASTPGVGINYNGYT
J gene: TRBJ1-2
V gene: TRBV6-2/TRBV6-3

CDR3 protein: ASSGLPLNTGELFF
J gene: TRBJ2-2
V gene: TRBV9

CDR3 protein: ASSEVGGQPQH
J gene: TRBJ1-5
V gene: TRBV2

CDR3 protein: ASSQAASGNTGELF
J gene: TRBJ2-2
V gene: TRBV4-2

CDR3 protein: AWSVLAGPPQETQY
J gene: TRBJ2-5
V gene: TRBV30

CDR3 protein: ASTEDEGTQY
J gene: TRBJ2-5
V gene: TRBV2

CDR3 protein: SAREGNSEQF
J gene: TRBJ2-1
V gene: TRBV20-1

CDR3 protein: SVEGTGASSTDTQY
J gene: TRBJ2-3
V gene: TRBV29-1

CDR3 protein: ASALWGHARYEQY
J gene: TRBJ2-7
V gene: TRBV28

CDR3 protein: ASSERGGRF
J gene: TRBJ2-1
V gene: TRBV2

CDR3 protein: ASRPPLVKVHEQY
J gene: TRBJ2-7
V gene: TRBV2